This T cell receptor (beta chain) was captured in a study of blood T cell repertoires in COVID-19. This clone was observed a single time. From germline, CDR1 is MNHNS and CDR2 SASEGT. Trimming removed 2 bases at V and 4 bases at J, with 8 bases between. CDR3 length equals 14 residues. TCRdb's table, derived via immunoSEQ multiplex PCR, lists solely in-frame clones and lacks some. Among about 320,000 clones, roughly nine tenths were seen once, and the ten largest hold roughly 3.6%. The sequence came from a young woman who had been exposed to COVID-19. Sequenced material: PBMCs or T cells enriched from blood (not recorded which). The V call is TRBV6-1, the J call TRBJ1-4; D is perhaps TRBD1 (6 bases). CDR3 nucleotides: TGTGCCAGCAGTGAACAGGGGAATAATGAAAAACTGTTTTTT. Translating it yields CASSEQGNNEKLFF.